This TCR beta chain was recovered during a study of OX40 agonist ivuxolimab in advanced cancers. On the study more broadly: Participants could have had prior anti-PD-1, anti-PD-L1 or anti-CTLA-4 therapy, and 40% had some. Partial response was recorded in three patients: one hepatocellular carcinoma and two cutaneous melanoma cases.

Looked up from germline, CDR1 is MNHEY and CDR2 is SVGAGI. Trimming pared 5 bases from V and 7 bases from J, leaving 9 bases between. The CDR3 has 12 residues. Generated by immunoSEQ multiplex PCR, the TCRdb table keeps only in-frame clones and is missing some. The profile shows 20,000 to 25,000 clones, just under 75% of them singletons. Prior autoimmune disease or systemic immunosuppression barred patients. Peripheral blood came from all dose cohorts at three timepoints. The sample in question was CD4+ or CD8+ T cells sorted from blood, obtained in a trial of the OX40 agonist ivuxolimab. This clonotype was sampled from an adult with an advanced solid tumor such as melanoma, head and neck, liver or kidney cancer. V is TRBV6-5 and J is TRBJ1-3; D remains ambiguous. The DNA of the CDR3 is TGTGCCAGCAGTAAGCCCGGGAACACCATATATTTT. As protein: CASSKPGNTIYF.